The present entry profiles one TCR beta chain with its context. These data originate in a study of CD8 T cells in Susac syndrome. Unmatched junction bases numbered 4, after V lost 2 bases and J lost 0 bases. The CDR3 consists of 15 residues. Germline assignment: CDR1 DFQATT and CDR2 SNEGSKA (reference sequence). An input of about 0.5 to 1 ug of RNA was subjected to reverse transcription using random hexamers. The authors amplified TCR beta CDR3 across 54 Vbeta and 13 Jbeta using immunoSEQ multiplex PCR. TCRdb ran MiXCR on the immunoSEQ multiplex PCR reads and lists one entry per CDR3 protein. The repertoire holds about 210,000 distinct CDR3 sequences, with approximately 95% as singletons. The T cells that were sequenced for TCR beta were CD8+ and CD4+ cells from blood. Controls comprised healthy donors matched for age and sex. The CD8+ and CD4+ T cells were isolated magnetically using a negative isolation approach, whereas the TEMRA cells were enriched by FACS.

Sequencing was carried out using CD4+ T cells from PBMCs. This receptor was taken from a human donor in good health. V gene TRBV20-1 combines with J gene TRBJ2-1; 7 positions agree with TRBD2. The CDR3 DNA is TGCAGTGCTAGAACGCGGGGGAGCTCCTACAATGAGCAGTTCTTC. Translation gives CSARTRGSSYNEQFF.